The 14 T cell receptor beta chains presented below share a single source sample, sequenced in a study of T cell changes during pregnancy in multiple sclerosis. Measured with immunoSEQ multiplex PCR; TCRdb has only the in-frame clones, and not every one. The sample records about 49,000 clones, 85% to 95% being singletons. The material sequenced was CD8+ T cells from peripheral blood mononuclear cells, taken in the first trimester of pregnancy. These receptors all stem from a female donor with multiple sclerosis, enrolled in a pregnancy study.

The rearrangement uses TRBV2 and TRBJ2-1, with a possible D match to TRBD2 (5 bases). The germline V gene has CDR1 SNHLY and CDR2 FYNNEI. The CDR3 contains 11 residues. Trimming shortened V by 10 bases and J by 7 bases, and 11 bases separated the two germline ends. CDR3 residues: CAIWTVNEQFF. DNA for the CDR3: TGTGCCATTTGGACTGTGAATGAGCAGTTCTTC.

This chain connects TRBV7-8 to TRBJ1-2; the D gene is possibly TRBD1 (5 bases). The CDR3 has 15 amino acids. The germline V gene encodes CDR1 SGHVS and CDR2 FQNEAQ. V dropped 1 base and J dropped 5 bases, with 14 bases sitting between them. The CDR3 bases are TGTGCCAGCAGCTTAGATAGGCGGGGGAGTTATGGCTACACCTTC. Its translation: CASSLDRRGSYGYTF. The full variable domain, its missing parts supplied by reference TRBV7-8 and TRBJ1-2, is GAGVSQSPRYKVAKRGQDVALRCDPISGHVSLFWYQQALGQGPEFLTYFQNEAQLDKSGLPSDRFFAERPEGSVSTLKIQRTQQEDSAVYLCASSLDRRGSYGYTFGSGTRLTVV.

This clone was found once. The genes are TRBV9 and TRBJ2-3, with 12 bases fitting TRBD2. This CDR3 spans 16 amino acids. The germline V gene has CDR1 SGDLS and CDR2 YYNGEE. Germline trimming cut 4 bases from V and 10 bases from J; bases unmatched to any gene: 13. CDR3 in amino acids: CASSNPMTSGSFAQYF. The DNA of the CDR3 is TGTGCCAGCAGCAACCCCATGACTAGCGGGAGTTTTGCGCAGTATTTT.

In this sample, this clone turned up once. The chain joins TRBV5-5 to TRBJ2-7; the match to TRBD2 covers 7 bases. Losses at the gene ends were 4 bases for V and 2 bases for J; bases not matched to a gene: 6. From germline, CDR1 is SGHKS and CDR2 YYEKEE (reference sequence). This CDR3 is built from 14 residues. CDR3 sequence reads: CASSTGGLTYEQYF. The CDR3 DNA reads TGTGCCAGCAGCACGGGGGGATTGACCTACGAGCAGTACTTC.

The chain is built from TRBV15 and TRBJ2-1, with 7 bases identical to TRBD1. The germline gives CDR1 LNHNV, CDR2 YYDKDF (reference sequence). The CDR3 loop spans 14 amino acids. V trimming: 0 bases; J trimming: 9 bases; junction bases outside the gene matches: 5. As DNA, the CDR3 is TGTGCCACCAGCAGAGAGGGGACAGCGAGTGAGCAGTTCTTC. As protein: CATSREGTASEQFF.

This chain links TRBV21-1 with TRBJ1-1; TRBD1 is the table's D call, not checked against the DNA. TRBV21-1 is reported as a pseudogene. This CDR3 comprises 15 residues. CDR3 residues: CASSLAGQENTEAFF. CDR3 bases: TGTGCCAGCAGCTTGGCCGGACAGGAGAACACTGAAGCTTTCTTT.

This chain joins TRBV2 and TRBJ1-5; the D gene is possibly TRBD1 (5 bases). Germline CDR1 and CDR2: SNHLY and FYNNEI. Trimming took 5 bases from V and 1 from J, leaving 9 bases between them. The CDR3 extends over 14 amino acids. The CDR3: CASSTRESNQPQHF. The CDR3 DNA follows: TGTGCCAGCAGTACCAGGGAAAGCAATCAGCCCCAGCATTTT.

V usage is TRBV5-8 and J usage is TRBJ1-1; D gene uncertain. V dropped 4 bases and J dropped 2 bases, with 15 bases sitting between them. In germline, CDR1 is SGHTS, CDR2 YDEGEE. The CDR3 length is 15 residues. This chain's CDR3 is CASSPPSAANTEAFF. DNA for the CDR3: TGTGCCAGCAGCCCTCCCTCGGCGGCTAACACTGAAGCTTTCTTT.

V gene TRBV2 combines with J gene TRBJ2-2, with D possibly TRBD1 on 5 matching bases. The V end lost 7 bases, the J end lost 1 base, and 19 bases lay between the germline ends. The V gene's germline CDR1 is SNHLY and CDR2 FYNNEI. The CDR3 is 17 amino acids. The CDR3 protein is CASMFGSGKLNTGELFF. In DNA form, the CDR3 reads TGTGCCAGCATGTTCGGTTCAGGGAAATTGAACACCGGGGAGCTGTTTTTT.

This chain uses TRBV5-4 with TRBJ2-5, with TRBD2 matching 7 bases. The CDR3 is 11 residues long. With 7 bases clipped from V and 5 bases from J, the junction kept 2 bases outside the gene matches. Germline V gene sequence: CDR1 SGHNT, CDR2 YYREEE (reference sequence). The CDR3 here is CASWEGETQYF. The DNA for the CDR3 is TGTGCCAGCTGGGAGGGGGAGACCCAGTACTTC.

This clone appeared a single time. This sequence joins TRBV6-1 and TRBJ2-1; D is unclear. Trimming left V 8 bases short and J 2 bases short, with 10 bases between. Germline assignment: CDR1 MNHNS and CDR2 SASEGT. The CDR3 has 13 residues. CDR3 amino acids: CASHLRPYNEQFF. The CDR3, as DNA: TGTGCCAGCCACCTGCGCCCCTACAATGAGCAGTTCTTC.

The chain combines TRBV5-6 with TRBJ2-7; D possibly corresponds to TRBD2 (6 bases). Trimming took off 0 bases at V and 6 bases at J, with 16 bases between the two ends. Germline V CDR1 and CDR2: SGHDT, YYEEEE. The CDR3 runs to 15 residues. The CDR3 sequence: CASSLALKGAGEQYF. CDR3 nucleotides: TGTGCCAGCAGCTTGGCCCTGAAGGGAGCGGGCGAGCAGTACTTC. Full variable domain (missing parts from reference TRBV5-6 and TRBJ2-7): DAGVTQSPTHLIKTRGQQVTLRCSPKSGHDTVSWYQQALGQGPQFIFQYYEEEERQRGNFPDRFSGHQFPNYSSELNVNALLLGDSALYLCASSLALKGAGEQYFGPGTRLTVT.

The chain joins TRBV5-4 to TRBJ2-1, with TRBD2 as a possible D gene (6 bases). CDR1 and CDR2 (germline): SGHNT, YYREEE (reference sequence). V dropped 4 bases and J dropped 3 bases, with 11 bases sitting between them. The CDR3 runs to 14 residues. The chain's CDR3 is CASSHWGDYNEQFF. The CDR3 DNA sequence: TGTGCCAGCAGCCACTGGGGGGACTACAATGAGCAGTTCTTC.

This clone came up once. The chain is built from TRBV5-5 and TRBJ2-2; D call uncertain. Germline V gives CDR1 SGHKS, CDR2 YYEKEE (reference sequence). V lost 3 bases and J 1 base, leaving 7 bases between the germline ends. This CDR3 is 14 amino acids long. CDR3 region: CASSSSGNTGELFF. The CDR3 region has the DNA TGTGCCAGCAGCTCCTCAGGGAACACCGGGGAGCTGTTTTTT. Full variable domain (outside the CDR3, taken from reference TRBV5-5 and TRBJ2-2): DAGVTQSPTHLIKTRGQQVTLRCSPISGHKSVSWYQQVLGQGPQFIFQYYEKEERGRGNFPDRFSARQFPNYSSELNVNALLLGDSALYLCASSSSGNTGELFFGEGSRLTVL.